One sample yielded the 7 T cell receptor beta chains listed below, sequenced in a study of CD8+ T cells in alopecia areata. Treatment indicated: oral pan-JAK inhibitor, 5-10 mg twice daily. As the sequencing template, cDNA was produced by extracting RNA and reverse transcribing it. Using immunoSEQ multiplex PCR, the repertoire was profiled, and TCRdb retains in-frame clones only, with some absent. Seen here are 210,000 or so clones, more than 55% observed once, and the top ten hold roughly 1.2%. The sequencing here drew on CD4+ T cells sorted from blood, taken at approximately week 45, from a patient treated with tofacitinib. All receptors derive from a human donor with alopecia areata.

On this clone itself: A junction boundary mismatches the germline segment, possibly from a read error. The chain joins TRBV2 to TRBJ2-5; 7 nucleotides match TRBD1. This CDR3 is built from 12 residues. Germline V gene sequence: CDR1 SNHLY, CDR2 FYNNEI. This chain's CDR3 is CASSGHPGQSDF. The CDR3 nucleotides read TGTGCCAGCAGCGGACACCCGGGACAGTCGGACTTC.

J is TRBJ2-6 and V is TRBV7-3; D remains unclear. CDR3 length: 16 residues. V was cut by 4 bases and J by 1 base, with 11 bases left in between. Germline CDR1 SGHTA, CDR2 FQGTGA. Here the CDR3 DNA reads TGTGCCAGCAGCTCAACCTGGGTTTCTGGGGCCAACGTCCTGACTTTC. It translates to CASSSTWVSGANVLTF.

This clone has more than one count but fewer than ten. The chain employs TRBV5-1 and TRBJ2-1; D is ambiguous. Per the germline V gene, CDR1 is SGHRS and CDR2 is YFSETQ. The germline V and J ends were trimmed by 0 bases and 0 bases, with 7 bases remaining between them. The CDR3 is 15 residues long. The CDR3 region is CASSLEVLSYNEQFF. CDR3 coding DNA: TGCGCCAGCAGCTTGGAGGTGCTCTCCTACAATGAGCAGTTCTTC.

A note on this clone: Different DNA sequences within this sample yield the same CDR3. The J gene is TRBJ1-2, the V gene TRBV18; D gene uncertain. Trimming shortened V by 3 bases and J by 0 bases, and 5 bases separated the two germline ends. Germline loops: CDR1 KGHSH, CDR2 LQKENI. The CDR3 has 13 residues. CDR3 in amino acids: CASSPGSNYGYTF. In DNA form, the CDR3 reads TGTGCCAGCTCACCTGGATCTAACTATGGCTACACCTTC. Full variable domain (remainder filled in from reference TRBV18 and TRBJ1-2): NAGVMQNPRHLVRRRGQEARLRCSPMKGHSHVYWYRQLPEEGLKFMVYLQKENIIDESGMPKERFSAEFPKEGPSILRIQQVVRGDSAAYFCASSPGSNYGYTFGSGTRLTVV.

The chain is built from TRBV30 and TRBJ1-2; D gene unclear. V was cut by 5 bases and J by 4 bases, with 17 bases left in between. The CDR3 runs 14 residues. The germline V gene encodes CDR1 GTSNPN and CDR2 SVGIG (reference sequence). CDR3 amino acids: CAWGRATEAYGYTF. CDR3 DNA sequence: TGTGCCTGGGGCCGGGCGACGGAGGCCTATGGCTACACCTTC.

The CDR3, as DNA: TGTGCCAGCAGCTCGGGGCGGTTAGGCGGGGGATCAACAGATACGCAGTATTTT. Translated: CASSSGRLGGGSTDTQYF. The rearrangement joins TRBV7-2 to TRBJ2-3, with 7 bases aligning to TRBD2. CDR3 length: 18 amino acids. V lost 4 bases to trimming and J lost 3 bases; unmatched junction nucleotides: 16. Germline assignment: CDR1 SGHTA and CDR2 FQGNSA.

This chain links TRBV5-6 with TRBJ2-5, with 10 bases lining up with TRBD2. The CDR3 runs to 16 residues. Germline-derived CDR1 and CDR2 are SGHDT and YYEEEE. After removal of 4 bases from V and 1 base from J, the junction contained 7 bases not matched to a gene. As DNA, the CDR3 is TGTGCCAGCAGCCAGATAGCGGGGGGACTCCAAGAGACCCAGTACTTC. It is translated as CASSQIAGGLQETQYF.